A single sample is the source of the 25 T cell receptor beta chains below, sequenced in a study of cytomegalovirus exposure and HLA in healthy donors. PCR amplification relied on 60 Vbeta primers (plus 13 Jbeta primers). Clones were sequenced by immunoSEQ multiplex PCR, and TCRdb holds only the in-frame ones, with some missing. The repertoire has about 280,000 clones, roughly 89% of them found once; the top ten carry roughly 2%. Sequencing used PBMCs. The origin of the receptors is a woman under 30 in good health and CMV-seronegative.

The rearrangement joins TRBV19 to TRBJ1-4, with TRBD1 as a possible D gene (5 bases). Germline V lookup: CDR1 LNHDA, CDR2 SQIVND (reference sequence). Deletions cut 1 base from V and 1 base from J, with 10 bases between. The CDR3 loop spans 16 amino acids. CDR3 coding DNA: TGTGCCAGTAGTATAGGGAGGGGCAGAACTAATGAAAAACTGTTTTTT. It specifies CASSIGRGRTNEKLFF.

The rearrangement joins TRBV6-1 to TRBJ2-3, with TRBD2 matching over 10 bases. After removal of 1 base from V and 3 bases from J, the junction contained 7 bases not matched to a gene. The germline gives CDR1 MNHNS, CDR2 SASEGT. The CDR3 covers 17 residues. This CDR3 reads CASSEGVAGGSTDTQYF. The CDR3 nucleotides are TGTGCCAGCAGTGAAGGGGTAGCGGGGGGATCGACAGATACGCAGTATTTT.

The gene calls are TRBV30 and TRBJ2-7; 10 bases map to TRBD1. Germline loops: CDR1 GTSNPN, CDR2 SVGIG (reference sequence). This CDR3 is 14 amino acids long. V lost 0 bases to trimming and J lost 3 bases; unmatched junction nucleotides: 2. For the CDR3, the DNA is TGTGCCTGGAGTGTAGGGACAGGGGACTACGAGCAGTACTTC. This codes for CAWSVGTGDYEQYF. The full variable domain, its missing parts supplied by reference TRBV30 and TRBJ2-7, is SQTIHQWPATLVQPVGSPLSLECTVEGTSNPNLYWYRQAAGRGLQLLFYSVGIGQISSEVPQNLSASRPQDRQFILSSKKLLLSDSGFYLCAWSVGTGDYEQYFGPGTRLTVT.

The rearrangement joins TRBV27 to TRBJ2-3; D unresolved. Germline CDR1 reads MNHEY; CDR2 reads SMNVEV (reference sequence). The CDR3 runs to 12 residues. V lost 6 bases, J lost 7 bases, and 11 bases lay in between. The CDR3, as DNA: TGTGCCAGCAGCCCATCACAAAATACGCAGTATTTT. Its translation is CASSPSQNTQYF.

The chain has TRBV6-5 and TRBJ1-1; possible D gene TRBD1, 6 bases. The CDR3 is 13 residues long. The V end was cut by 6 bases, the J end by 1 base, with 9 bases between. Germline V gene data show CDR1 as MNHEY and CDR2 as SVGAGI. This CDR3 reads CASSRGQNTEAFF. In nucleotides, the CDR3 is TGTGCCAGCAGCCGGGGACAGAACACTGAAGCTTTCTTT.

The chain couples TRBV29-1 to TRBJ2-1, with D possibly TRBD2 on 7 matching bases. From germline, CDR1 is SQVTM and CDR2 ANQGSEA. With 2 bases removed from V and 4 bases from J, the gap between germline ends came to 15 bases. The CDR3 loop spans 15 amino acids. The CDR3 region is CSVELGGAKYNEQFF. For the CDR3, the DNA is TGCAGCGTTGAACTGGGGGGGGCCAAGTACAATGAGCAGTTCTTC.

J is TRBJ2-7 and V is TRBV10-3; a possible D gene is TRBD1 (6 bases). This CDR3 is built from 16 residues. Germline lookup yields CDR1 ENHRY and CDR2 SYGVKD. V was clipped by 0 bases and J by 1 base, with 13 bases between them. The CDR3 spells CAISESYRVSSYEQYF. In DNA, the CDR3 is TGTGCCATCAGTGAGTCGTACAGGGTGAGTTCCTACGAGCAGTACTTC.

The chain joins TRBV25-1 to TRBJ2-7; 11 bases match TRBD1. The CDR3 is 13 residues long. Germline V gene sequence: CDR1 MGHDK, CDR2 SYGVNS. Trimming at V came to 8 bases and at J to 2 bases, leaving 2 bases not matched to a gene. The DNA for the CDR3 is TGTGCCAGCGAGGGACAGGGGGCCTACGAGCAGTACTTC. Protein product: CASEGQGAYEQYF.

This chain connects TRBV10-1 to TRBJ2-7; weak D call: TRBD1 (5 bases). The V and J ends lost 8 bases and 5 bases respectively, with 16 bases between them. Germline assignment: CDR1 WNHNN and CDR2 SYGVQD (reference sequence). The CDR3 runs to 13 residues. The CDR3 protein is CASPQGRSNEQYF. As DNA, the CDR3 is TGCGCCAGCCCGCAGGGCAGGTCCAACGAGCAGTACTTC.

The CDR3 here is CASSLGRLAGGRGYEQFF. As DNA, the CDR3 is TGTGCCAGCAGCTTAGGACGACTAGCGGGGGGGCGGGGCTATGAGCAGTTCTTC. The chain has TRBV13 and TRBJ2-1; TRBD2 aligns across 14 bases. Trimming cost V 0 bases and J 8 bases; bases outside gene matches: 9. CDR3 length equals 18 residues. Germline V gene lookup returns CDR1 PRHDT and CDR2 FYEKMQ (reference sequence).

The J gene is TRBJ1-1, the V gene TRBV27, with TRBD1 matching 7 bases. Germline trimming cut 8 bases from V and 8 bases from J; bases unmatched to any gene: 11. This CDR3 has 13 residues. CDR1 and CDR2 from the germline V gene are MNHEY and SMNVEV (reference sequence). CDR3 DNA sequence: TGTGCCAGCTCTCCCGCAGGGGGGATCGAAGCTTTCTTT. This gives the protein CASSPAGGIEAFF.

The J gene is TRBJ2-3, the V gene TRBV14; D uncertain. From germline, CDR1 is SGHDN and CDR2 FVKESK. V lost 0 bases to trimming and J lost 6 bases, with 10 bases between them. The CDR3 runs 14 residues. The CDR3 here is CASSQDLMLDTQYF. CDR3 bases: TGTGCCAGCAGCCAAGATCTTATGTTGGATACGCAGTATTTT. The variable domain in full, with the rest retrieved from reference TRBV14 and TRBJ2-3, is EAGVTQFPSHSVIEKGQTVTLRCDPISGHDNLYWYRRVMGKEIKFLLHFVKESKQDESGMPNNRFLAERTGGTYSTLKVQPAELEDSGVYFCASSQDLMLDTQYFGPGTRLTVL.

The sample holds one count of this clone. The V call is TRBV6-4, the J call TRBJ2-3; D is unclear. In germline, CDR1 is MRHNA, CDR2 SNTAGT. The germline V and J ends were trimmed by 0 bases and 4 bases, with 5 bases remaining between them. CDR3 length: 13 amino acids. The CDR3 protein is CASSDSGADTQYF. The DNA of the CDR3 is TGTGCCAGCAGTGACTCGGGCGCAGATACGCAGTATTTT.

The V call is TRBV6-6, the J call TRBJ1-1, with TRBD1 matching over 9 bases. CDR3 length: 12 residues. The junction had 6 bases not matched to a gene; V was cut back by 5 bases and J by 11 bases. Germline V CDR1 and CDR2: MNHNY, SVGAGI (reference sequence). The CDR3 DNA follows: TGTGCCAGCAGTCCCGGGACAGGGTCGGCTTTCTTT. Its protein product is CASSPGTGSAFF.

This clone was seen once. This chain joins TRBV10-2 and TRBJ1-2; no firm D call. CDR1 WSHSY and CDR2 SAAADI come from the germline V gene. The length of the CDR3 is 12 residues. The V and J ends lost 10 bases and 6 bases respectively, with 15 bases between them. CDR3 residues: CATSGVSDGYTF. The CDR3 coding sequence is TGCGCCACATCCGGGGTATCGGATGGCTACACCTTC.

The V and J genes are TRBV10-1 and TRBJ1-1; D is perhaps TRBD1 (5 bases). Germline loops: CDR1 WNHNN, CDR2 SYGVQD (reference sequence). This CDR3 is built from 13 residues. The V and J ends lost 2 bases and 5 bases respectively, with 9 bases between them. CDR3 sequence (DNA): TGCGCCAGCAGTGAGGGGGCGAGGACTGAAGCTTTCTTT. Protein sequence: CASSEGARTEAFF.

This clone appeared once. V gene TRBV30 combines with J gene TRBJ1-4; TRBD1 matches 10 bases. The J segment lost 6 bases and the V segment lost 1 base, leaving 5 bases of the junction unmatched. This CDR3 has 15 amino acids. Germline V lookup: CDR1 GTSNPN, CDR2 SVGIG (reference sequence). CDR3 in amino acids: CAWSGKGTGDEKLFF. CDR3 nucleotides: TGTGCCTGGAGTGGTAAAGGGACAGGGGATGAAAAACTGTTTTTT.

This clone has just a few counts. The chain has TRBV7-9 and TRBJ1-1, with D perhaps TRBD1 (5 bases). This CDR3 has 14 residues. V lost 2 bases, J lost 0 bases, and 7 bases lay in between. Germline V lookup: CDR1 SEHNR, CDR2 FQNEAQ (reference sequence). The chain's CDR3 is CASSLSGMNTEAFF. The CDR3 nucleotides are TGTGCCAGCAGCTTATCAGGGATGAACACTGAAGCTTTCTTT.

J is TRBJ2-5 and V is TRBV5-1; D unclear. Germline V lookup: CDR1 SGHRS, CDR2 YFSETQ. The V end was cut by 2 bases, the J end by 1 base, with 9 bases between. The CDR3 sequence is 14 residues long. DNA of the CDR3: TGCGCCAGCAGCTTAAGCGCCGTCCAAGAGACCCAGTACTTC. Protein: CASSLSAVQETQYF. Combining the CDR3 with reference TRBV5-1 and TRBJ2-5 gives the whole variable domain KAGVTQTPRYLIKTRGQQVTLSCSPISGHRSVSWYQQTPGQGLQFLFEYFSETQRNKGNFPGRFSGRQFSNSRSEMNVSTLELGDSALYLCASSLSAVQETQYFGPGTRLLVL.

This clone occurred a few times. The V and J genes are TRBV27 and TRBJ1-5, with 9 bases matching TRBD1. V lost 4 bases, J lost 2 bases, and 3 bases stayed unmatched. Germline V lookup: CDR1 MNHEY, CDR2 SMNVEV (reference sequence). The CDR3 contains 15 residues. CDR3 in amino acids: CASSWDREGNQPQHF. CDR3 DNA: TGTGCCAGCAGTTGGGACAGGGAAGGCAATCAGCCCCAGCATTTT.

V is TRBV6-5 and J is TRBJ1-1; D may be TRBD1 (6 bases). Germline V gene sequence: CDR1 MNHEY, CDR2 SVGAGI. The CDR3 length is 11 residues. V was clipped by 7 bases and J by 11 bases, with 14 bases between them. The CDR3 DNA sequence: TGTGCCAGCAAAGGGGGTGCGGGTGCTTTCTTT. Translated: CASKGGAGAFF.

This sequence joins TRBV27 and TRBJ2-5; 10 bases match TRBD1. Germline assignment: CDR1 MNHEY and CDR2 SMNVEV (reference sequence). This CDR3 has 15 amino acids. V shed 5 bases, J shed 5 bases, and the junction held 8 bases outside the gene matches. CDR3 protein: CASSPLRDRGETQYF. The CDR3 coding sequence is TGTGCCAGCAGTCCCCTCCGGGACAGGGGTGAGACCCAGTACTTC.

This clone has more than one count but fewer than ten. This chain links TRBV6-6 with TRBJ2-2, with 10 bases lining up with TRBD2. Germline-derived CDR1 and CDR2 are MNHNY and SVGAGI (reference sequence). There are 16 residues in the CDR3. The J segment lost 4 bases and the V segment lost 6 bases, leaving 8 bases of the junction unmatched. CDR3 residues: CASRPTSGAITGELFF. The DNA of the CDR3 is TGTGCCAGCAGGCCTACTAGCGGGGCGATCACCGGGGAGCTGTTTTTT.

This clone was seen a few times. This chain joins TRBV15 and TRBJ2-7; TRBD1 matches at 7 bases. Trimming at V came to 2 bases and at J to 3 bases, leaving 7 bases not matched to a gene. The CDR3 is made up of 15 amino acids. CDR1 is LNHNV, CDR2 YYDKDF, per germline (reference sequence). The CDR3 DNA sequence: TGTGCCACCAGCAGATTCGAGACAGGGAACTACGAGCAGTACTTC. As protein: CATSRFETGNYEQYF.

The chain joins TRBV15 to TRBJ2-1, with no clear D. Between the trimmed V and J ends, which lost 3 bases and 10 bases, there was a span of 19 bases. The CDR3 is made up of 15 amino acids. CDR1 is LNHNV and CDR2 is YYDKDF in the germline V gene (reference sequence). The CDR3 region has the DNA TGTGCCACCAGCAGGACGAGACTTGAGTCCGGCGAGCAGTTCTTC. Translating it yields CATSRTRLESGEQFF.